This TCR beta chain was captured by sequencing in a study of T cells after yellow fever vaccination (dated by TCRdb to 2018 to 2020). About the investigation overall: The SMART-Seq v4 Ultra Low Input RNA kit was used to prepare libraries from fractions with low cell numbers. Two healthy male donors made up the cohort, one aged 18 to 30 years and the other aged 30 to 40 years. Blood was drawn at multiple timepoints before and after primary and secondary immunization, with bulk PBMC replicates and cell subsets isolated. To track T-cell clones before and after primary and booster YFV17D yellow fever vaccination, bulk TCR alpha and beta repertoires were sequenced longitudinally.

TCR cDNA was synthesized by 5'RACE template switching, which introduced a universal primer site and unique molecular identifiers. Priming for cDNA synthesis came from both the TCR alpha and TCR beta constant segments. Libraries were amplified in two PCR steps, with sample barcodes and sequencing adapters added in the second step. Sequencing of the libraries was done on either Illumina HiSeq 2500 (2x100 bp) or NovaSeq (2x150 bp). The authors' analysis ran thus. Demultiplexing of reads and collapsing into UMI consensus sequences were performed with MIGEC, and V(D)J alignment was carried out with MiXCR. Vaccine-responding clonotypes were identified with edgeR using replicate PBMC samples, with FDR below 0.01 and a log2 fold change above 5 up to day 15 being required. CD4 or CD8 identity was assigned to each bulk clonotype according to whether the clonotype was present at higher abundance in the sequenced CD4 repertoire or the sequenced CD8 repertoire. Using fastp at Q25 and MiXCR, TCRdb reprocessed the public reads and kept productive beta chains. Records with the same CDR3 protein are collapsed into one entry carrying the most frequent genes and DNA. TCRdb, not the authors, supplied the V and J calls. For this sample there are about 630,000 distinct CDR3 sequences; 10% to 15% appear just once. The ten largest account for under 15% of the sample.

What the authors observed across the whole study: A small share of clonotypes occurred in both CD4 and CD8 compartments, likely arising from convergent recombination. Most clones expanded after primary vaccination (96% of CD4 and 88% of CD8) were re-detected after the booster, suggesting that broad memory maintenance occurred. Computational filtering was needed because FACS-sorted repertoires could contain abundant contaminating clonotypes from the bulk population. Compared with the primary T-cell response, the secondary T-cell response was faster but weaker, reaching its peak on day 5 rather than on day 15. The study included only two donors, which limits how far the findings can be generalized.

Explained via the paper, the treatment or condition label denotes: live attenuated yellow fever vaccine strain. At each blood-draw timepoint, two biological replicates of bulk PBMCs were obtained. A standard Ficoll-Paque protocol was used to isolate PBMCs from peripheral blood. TriZol was used to extract RNA from bulk PBMCs, from CD4 and CD8 fractions, and from dextramer-positive and dextramer-negative fractions. V gives up 0 bases and J gives up 7 bases, and the segment between their germline ends measures 10 bases. Reading from cysteine to phenylalanine, the CDR3 counts 15 amino acids. The entry retains the CDR3 DNA only, 45 bases that are in frame from base 1. The CDR1 and CDR2 encoded by the germline V gene are SGHTA and FQGNSA. As to this clonotype: No antigen is known for it. No much larger clone is present one base from it, and per-base qualities are unavailable.

The source was PBMCs, collected on the day of the yellow fever booster vaccination. This sequence was found in a man between 25 and 39 years old who received the YFV17D yellow fever vaccine. This chain joins TRBV7-2 to TRBJ1-6; matching of 6 bases hints at TRBD1 as the D gene. CDR3 region: CASSLAGQQNSPLHF. The bases read TGTGCCAGCAGCTTAGCAGGACAGCAAAATTCACCCCTCCACTTT.